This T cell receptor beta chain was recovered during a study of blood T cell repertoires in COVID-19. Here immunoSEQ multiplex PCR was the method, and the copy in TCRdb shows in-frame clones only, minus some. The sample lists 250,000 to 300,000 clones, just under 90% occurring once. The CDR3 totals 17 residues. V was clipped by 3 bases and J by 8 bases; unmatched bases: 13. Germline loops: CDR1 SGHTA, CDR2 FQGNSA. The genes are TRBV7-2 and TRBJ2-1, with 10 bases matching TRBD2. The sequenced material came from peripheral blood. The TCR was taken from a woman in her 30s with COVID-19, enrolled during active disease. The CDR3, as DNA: TGTGCCAGCAGCTTGACGCTCCCGGGACTAGCGAGGTATGAGCAGTTCTTC. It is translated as CASSLTLPGLARYEQFF.